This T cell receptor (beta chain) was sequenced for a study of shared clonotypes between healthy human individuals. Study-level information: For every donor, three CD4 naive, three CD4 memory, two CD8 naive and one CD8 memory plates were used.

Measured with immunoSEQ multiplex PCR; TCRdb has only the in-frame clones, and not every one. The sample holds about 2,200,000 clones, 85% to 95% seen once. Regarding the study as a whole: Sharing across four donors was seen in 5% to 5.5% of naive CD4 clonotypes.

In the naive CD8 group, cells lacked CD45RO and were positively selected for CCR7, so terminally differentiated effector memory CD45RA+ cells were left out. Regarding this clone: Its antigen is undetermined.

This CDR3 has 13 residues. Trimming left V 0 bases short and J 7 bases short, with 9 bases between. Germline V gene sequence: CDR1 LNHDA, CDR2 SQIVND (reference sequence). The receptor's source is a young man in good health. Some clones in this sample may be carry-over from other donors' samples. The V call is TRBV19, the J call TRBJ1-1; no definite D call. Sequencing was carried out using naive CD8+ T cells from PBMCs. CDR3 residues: CASSIDLGHEAFF. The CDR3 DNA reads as TGTGCCAGTAGTATAGATCTGGGCCATGAAGCTTTCTTT.